This passage covers 15 T cell receptor beta chains from one sample sequenced in a study of blood T cell repertoires in COVID-19. Here immunoSEQ multiplex PCR was the method, and the copy in TCRdb shows in-frame clones only, minus some. Of fewer than 500,000 clones in the sample, over 75% were seen once. The specimen was PBMCs or T cells enriched from blood (not recorded which). The receptors were gathered from a man between 25 and 39 years old who had recovered from COVID-19.

The chain has TRBV13 and TRBJ2-7, with 7 bases that match TRBD1. The CDR3 has 13 amino acids. From germline, CDR1 is PRHDT and CDR2 FYEKMQ (reference sequence). Trimming cost V 4 bases and J 3 bases; bases outside gene matches: 3. Here the CDR3 reads CASSSTGIYEQYF. The CDR3 DNA reads as TGTGCCAGCAGCTCGACAGGGATCTACGAGCAGTACTTC.

The chain is built from TRBV30 and TRBJ1-1; 9 nucleotides match TRBD1. The length of the CDR3 is 14 residues. Losses at the gene ends were 3 bases for V and 4 bases for J; bases not matched to a gene: 6. Germline CDR1 is GTSNPN and CDR2 is SVGIG (reference sequence). In DNA, the CDR3 is TGTGCCTGGAGCGCCGGACAGGGGAGCACTGAAGCTTTCTTT. Amino acids: CAWSAGQGSTEAFF.

The rearrangement uses TRBV6-5 and TRBJ1-5, with D unclear. The CDR3 is 13 residues long. The V and J ends lost 9 bases and 6 bases respectively, with 15 bases between them. Germline values: CDR1 MNHEY, CDR2 SVGAGI. CDR3 sequence reads: CASKTISSQPQHF. CDR3 sequence (DNA): TGTGCCAGTAAGACAATATCAAGTCAGCCCCAGCATTTT.

This chain connects TRBV10-1 to TRBJ1-2; 8 bases map to TRBD1. This CDR3 is 13 amino acids long. Per the germline V gene, CDR1 is WNHNN and CDR2 is SYGVQD (reference sequence). The trim removed 11 bases at V and 6 bases at J, leaving 11 bases unmatched. The CDR3 bases are TGCGCCTCCCAGGCCGGACAGGGAGATGGCTACACCTTC. Its translation is CASQAGQGDGYTF.

The chain combines TRBV4-1 with TRBJ2-1; D is undetermined. V dropped 0 bases and J dropped 3 bases, with 12 bases sitting between them. This CDR3 has 16 residues. The germline V gene has CDR1 MGHRA and CDR2 YSYEKL. CDR3: CASSQEVGHSYNEQFF. CDR3 DNA sequence: TGCGCCAGCAGCCAAGAAGTGGGCCATAGCTACAATGAGCAGTTCTTC.

The chain couples TRBV27 to TRBJ2-3, with D possibly TRBD1 on 7 matching bases. There are 16 residues in the CDR3. Deletions cut 5 bases from V and 4 bases from J, with 19 bases between. Germline-derived CDR1 and CDR2 are MNHEY and SMNVEV (reference sequence). CDR3 sequence (DNA): TGTGCCAGCAGTAAGATCGGAACAGGGGAGGCAGATACGCAGTATTTT. Translated, it gives CASSKIGTGEADTQYF.

This rearrangement joins TRBV5-1 to TRBJ2-7, with 9 bases identical to TRBD1. V dropped 0 bases and J dropped 4; count of bases not matched to a gene: 8. The CDR3 loop spans 16 amino acids. The germline V gene encodes CDR1 SGHRS and CDR2 YFSETQ. The CDR3 here is CASSLGTGGIAYEQYF. In DNA form, the CDR3 reads TGCGCCAGCAGCTTGGGAACAGGGGGCATAGCATACGAGCAGTACTTC. The full variable domain, in which reference TRBV5-1 and TRBJ2-7 provide the parts outside the CDR3, is KAGVTQTPRYLIKTRGQQVTLSCSPISGHRSVSWYQQTPGQGLQFLFEYFSETQRNKGNFPGRFSGRQFSNSRSEMNVSTLELGDSALYLCASSLGTGGIAYEQYFGPGTRLTVT.

The V call is TRBV28, the J call TRBJ1-2; D possibly corresponds to TRBD1 (5 bases). Trimming removed 6 bases at V and 2 bases at J, with 16 bases between. Germline V lookup: CDR1 MDHEN, CDR2 SYDVKM. The length of the CDR3 is 15 residues. The chain's CDR3 is CASRYPRTGNYGYTF. The DNA for the CDR3 is TGTGCCAGCAGATATCCCCGAACAGGAAACTATGGCTACACCTTC.

V and J are TRBV10-1 and TRBJ2-3; D might be TRBD1 (6 bases). The CDR3 loop spans 15 amino acids. Germline CDR1 reads WNHNN; CDR2 reads SYGVQD (reference sequence). Deletions cut 2 bases from V and 3 bases from J, with 12 bases between. The CDR3 reads CASSETGWSTDTQYF. CDR3 sequence (DNA): TGCGCCAGCAGTGAGACAGGGTGGTCTACAGATACGCAGTATTTT.

The CDR3 region has the DNA TGTGCCTGGAGGGGACAGAGCTCTGAAAAACTGTTTTTT. Encoded protein: CAWRGQSSEKLFF. The V gene is TRBV30, the J gene TRBJ1-4; TRBD1 matches 7 bases. Germline lookup yields CDR1 GTSNPN and CDR2 SVGIG (reference sequence). J was trimmed by 7 bases and V by 3 bases; bases with no gene match: 5. This CDR3 has 13 residues.

The chain has TRBV19 and TRBJ1-2, with D perhaps TRBD1 (5 bases). V was shortened by 6 bases and J by 5 bases, with 16 bases between the two germline ends. CDR3 size: 14 residues. CDR1 and CDR2 (germline): LNHDA, SQIVND (reference sequence). CDR3 sequence: CASRPGKPTYGYTF. For the CDR3, the DNA is TGTGCCAGTAGACCAGGGAAACCTACTTATGGCTACACCTTC.

The chain links TRBV27 to TRBJ2-7; 7 bases line up with TRBD1. The trim removed 2 bases at V and 0 bases at J, leaving 4 bases unmatched. The CDR3 has 15 amino acids. In germline, CDR1 is MNHEY, CDR2 SMNVEV (reference sequence). The CDR3 DNA reads TGTGCCAGCAGTTTAGGACAGGTGAGCTCCTACGAGCAGTACTTC. It encodes CASSLGQVSSYEQYF.

This chain connects TRBV6-5 to TRBJ1-4; TRBD1 agrees at 12 bases. This CDR3 region has 14 residues. V shed 6 bases and J 7 bases; nucleotides not matched to a gene: 3. Germline V gives CDR1 MNHEY, CDR2 SVGAGI. The CDR3 loop is CASSGTGGSEKLFF. The CDR3, as DNA: TGTGCCAGCAGCGGGACAGGGGGCAGTGAAAAACTGTTTTTT.

V usage is TRBV7-3 and J usage is TRBJ2-7; 10 bases map to TRBD1. V was pared by 3 bases and J by 7 bases, with 3 bases of the junction left unmatched. The germline gives CDR1 SGHTA, CDR2 FQGTGA. The CDR3 totals 13 residues. The CDR3 here is CASSLGQGREQYF. CDR3 nucleotide sequence: TGTGCCAGCAGCTTGGGACAGGGGAGGGAGCAGTACTTC. Full variable domain (missing parts from reference TRBV7-3 and TRBJ2-7): GAGVSQTPSNKVTEKGKYVELRCDPISGHTALYWYRQSLGQGPEFLIYFQGTGAADDSGLPNDRFFAVRPEGSVSTLKIQRTERGDSAVYLCASSLGQGREQYFGPGTRLTVT.

The chain has TRBV27 and TRBJ2-7, with 9 bases that match TRBD1. With 8 bases clipped from V and 2 bases from J, the junction kept 10 bases outside the gene matches. In germline, CDR1 is MNHEY, CDR2 SMNVEV (reference sequence). The CDR3 extends over 15 amino acids. CDR3 bases: TGTGCCAGCGGTCGGGGGACAGGGAGGCCCTACGAGCAGTACTTC. Protein: CASGRGTGRPYEQYF.